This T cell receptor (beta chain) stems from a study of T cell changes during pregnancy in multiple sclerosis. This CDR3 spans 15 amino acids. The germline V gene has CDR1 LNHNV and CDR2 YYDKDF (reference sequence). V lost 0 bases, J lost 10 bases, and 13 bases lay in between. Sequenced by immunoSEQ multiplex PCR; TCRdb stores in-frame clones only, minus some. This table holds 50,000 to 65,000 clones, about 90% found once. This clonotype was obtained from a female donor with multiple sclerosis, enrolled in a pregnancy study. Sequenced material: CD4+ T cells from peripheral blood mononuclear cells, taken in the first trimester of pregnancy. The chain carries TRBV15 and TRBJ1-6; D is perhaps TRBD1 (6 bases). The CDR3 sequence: CATSRDNRAGSPLHF. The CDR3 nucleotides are TGTGCCACCAGCAGAGATAACAGGGCGGGCTCACCCCTCCACTTT.